This T cell receptor (beta chain) was identified in a study of beta chain features in type 1 diabetes. The authors reverse transcribed all of the isolated RNA, so sequencing captured expressed TCRB transcripts. Using immunoSEQ multiplex PCR, the repertoire was profiled, and TCRdb retains in-frame clones only, with some absent. The sample contains tens of thousands of clones, about half of which appear only once. Sequenced material: Tregs from blood. The TCR originated in a woman aged 18 to 35 in good health.

This chain's CDR3 is CSARDFEQYF. DNA of the CDR3: TGCAGTGCTAGAGATTTCGAGCAGTACTTC. V and J are TRBV20-1 and TRBJ2-5; D not certain. The J call is doubtful: the DNA matches TRBJ2-7 better. From germline, CDR1 is DFQATT and CDR2 SNEGSKA (reference sequence). The CDR3 runs 10 residues.